One sample yielded the 21 T cell receptor beta chains listed below, sequenced in a study of human T cells and chemical hapten exposure. TCRdb re-analysed the RACE reads in MiXCR, keeping a single row per CDR3 protein. There are 100,000 or so distinct CDR3 sequences in the sample; over 9.5% occur only once, and around 2.3% lies in the top ten. Time point noted: patch test 1, 2 weeks after DPC sensitization. Sample treatment: therapeutic diphenylcyclopropenone sensitization with weekly scalp DPC. Source: whole blood, taken in connection with sensitization to the hapten diphenylcyclopropenone (DPC). The origin of the receptors is a man aged 35-49 years with alopecia areata. Some clones in this sample may be carry-over from other donors' samples.

This clonotype was observed a handful of times. J is TRBJ2-5 and V is TRBV6-2 or TRBV6-3; D remains unclear. Germline assignment: CDR1 MNHEY and CDR2 SVGEGT. The CDR3 is 11 residues long. Trimming stripped 2 bases from V and 5 bases from J, with 3 bases between. Written as DNA, the CDR3 is TGTGCCAGCAGTTACCTCGAGACCCAGTACTTC. This gives the protein CASSYLETQYF.

The rearrangement links TRBV29-1 to TRBJ2-3, with D possibly TRBD2 on 6 matching bases. Trimming took 2 bases from V and 0 from J, leaving 9 bases between them. The CDR3 extends over 14 amino acids. Germline loops: CDR1 SQVTM, CDR2 ANQGSEA. The CDR3 nucleotides read TGCAGCGTTGAACGCGGGGATAGCACAGATACGCAGTATTTT. It codes for CSVERGDSTDTQYF.

This clonotype showed up just a few times. The chain joins TRBV29-1 to TRBJ2-1; D is possibly TRBD2 (7 bases). The V gene lost 8 bases and the J gene lost 0 bases, with 17 bases spanning the gap. This CDR3 spans 15 amino acids. CDR1 is SQVTM, CDR2 ANQGSEA, per germline. The CDR3: CSYLGGAASYNEQFF. In DNA form, the CDR3 reads TGCAGCTATTTAGGGGGGGCGGCCTCCTACAATGAGCAGTTCTTC.

This clonotype has only a few counts. The chain has TRBV30 and TRBJ2-3; 12 positions agree with TRBD2. The CDR3 runs to 16 residues. Looked up from germline, CDR1 is GTSNPN and CDR2 is SVGIG (reference sequence). Trimming removed 4 bases from V and 3 bases from J; junction bases left unmatched: 8. DNA of the CDR3: TGTGCCTGGACAATTCTAGCGGGAGGGCCGACAGATACGCAGTATTTT. Translating gives CAWTILAGGPTDTQYF.

This clonotype was counted ten times or more. The chain carries TRBV7-9 and TRBJ1-5; D is unresolved. Germline V lookup: CDR1 SEHNR, CDR2 FQNEAQ (reference sequence). Deletions cut 2 bases from V and 5 bases from J, with 7 bases between. This CDR3 is built from 13 residues. CDR3 residues: CASSLIADQPQHF. The CDR3 DNA sequence: TGTGCCAGCAGCTTAATTGCGGATCAGCCCCAGCATTTT.

This chain connects TRBV11-1 to TRBJ1-6; D is unclear. The V end lost 0 bases, the J end lost 0 bases, and 12 bases lay between the germline ends. This CDR3 region has 18 residues. The germline CDR1 and CDR2 sequences are SGHAT and FQDESV (reference sequence). The CDR3 region is CASSLAAASHSYNSPLHF. CDR3 bases: TGTGCCAGCAGCTTAGCGGCGGCCAGCCACTCCTATAATTCACCCCTCCACTTT.

This clonotype was detected a few times. The rearrangement links TRBV30 to TRBJ2-7; TRBD2 is a possible D gene (6 bases). Trimming shortened V by 8 bases and J by 5 bases, and 16 bases separated the two germline ends. The CDR3 totals 12 residues. Germline V gene data show CDR1 as GTSNPN and CDR2 as SVGIG (reference sequence). The CDR3 sequence is CAGTGSGDEQYF. In DNA, the CDR3 is TGTGCCGGAACTGGGTCGGGGGACGAGCAGTACTTC. The whole variable domain, filled in from reference TRBV30 and TRBJ2-7, reads SQTIHQWPATLVQPVGSPLSLECTVEGTSNPNLYWYRQAAGRGLQLLFYSVGIGQISSEVPQNLSASRPQDRQFILSSKKLLLSDSGFYLCAGTGSGDEQYFGPGTRLTVT.

This clonotype was counted many times. The gene calls are TRBV28 and TRBJ2-7, with 10 bases matching TRBD1. CDR1 is MDHEN, CDR2 SYDVKM, per germline. The CDR3 loop spans 14 amino acids. The junction had 8 bases not matched to a gene; V was cut back by 5 bases and J by 7 bases. The CDR3 bases are TGTGCCAGCAGTCACCCGGGACAGGGGAGGGAGCAGTACTTC. This gives the protein CASSHPGQGREQYF.

This clonotype has at least ten counts. The chain recombines TRBV2 with TRBJ1-4, with a possible D match to TRBD1 (6 bases). V lost 6 bases and J lost 6, with 17 bases in between. This CDR3 has 15 residues. CDR1 and CDR2 from the germline V gene are SNHLY and FYNNEI. CDR3 sequence: CASRDDPGDYEKLFF. In DNA, the CDR3 is TGTGCCAGCAGGGACGACCCAGGGGATTATGAAAAACTGTTTTTT. The whole variable domain, filled in from reference TRBV2 and TRBJ1-4, reads EPEVTQTPSHQVTQMGQEVILRCVPISNHLYFYWYRQILGQKVEFLVSFYNNEISEKSEIFDDQFSVERPDGSNFTLKIRSTKLEDSAMYFCASRDDPGDYEKLFFGSGTQLSVL.

The sample holds a few counts of this clonotype. The V call is TRBV7-2, the J call TRBJ1-5; 9 bases are a match to TRBD1. The V segment lost 1 base and the J segment 3 bases; nucleotides outside the gene matches: 4. There are 16 residues in the CDR3. Germline CDR1 and CDR2: SGHTA and FQGNSA. DNA of the CDR3: TGTGCCAGCAGCTTAGAGGGACAGGGAAACAATCAGCCCCAGCATTTT. This encodes CASSLEGQGNNQPQHF.

This clonotype appeared a few times. The chain joins TRBV6-5 to TRBJ2-1; the D is unclear. Looked up from germline, CDR1 is MNHEY and CDR2 is SVGAGI. The CDR3 length is 16 residues. Trimming took off 0 bases at V and 7 bases at J, with 16 bases between the two ends. The CDR3 region is CASSYSIVSGKNEQFF. CDR3 bases: TGTGCCAGCAGTTACTCGATTGTGTCGGGTAAGAATGAGCAGTTCTTC.

This chain links TRBV27 with TRBJ1-5; maybe TRBD1 (5 bases). CDR1 MNHEY and CDR2 SMNVEV come from the germline V gene (reference sequence). CDR3 length equals 14 residues. V dropped 8 bases and J dropped 3 bases, with 14 bases sitting between them. The CDR3 loop reads CASAGGADNQPQHF. CDR3 in DNA: TGTGCCAGCGCAGGCGGGGCTGACAATCAGCCCCAGCATTTT.

V gene TRBV3-1 combines with J gene TRBJ2-3; D remains ambiguous. Trimming pared 3 bases from V and 3 bases from J, leaving 7 bases between. The germline gives CDR1 LGHDT, CDR2 YNNKEL (reference sequence). This CDR3 comprises 13 residues. The CDR3 region has the DNA TGTGCCAGCAGCCATTTCGGGACAGATACGCAGTATTTT. Protein: CASSHFGTDTQYF.

This clonotype has only a few counts. This chain uses TRBV3-1 with TRBJ2-4, with TRBD2 as a possible D gene (6 bases). The CDR3 spans 13 residues. Germline values: CDR1 LGHDT, CDR2 YNNKEL (reference sequence). Trimming took 4 bases from V and 8 from J, leaving 12 bases between them. The CDR3 loop is CASSPRGGDIQYF. The CDR3 DNA is TGTGCCAGCAGCCCCCGAGGAGGGGACATTCAGTACTTC. Based on the CDR3 plus reference TRBV3-1 and TRBJ2-4, the full variable domain is DTAVSQTPKYLVTQMGNDKSIKCEQNLGHDTMYWYKQDSKKFLKIMFSYNNKELIINETVPNRFSPKSPDKAHLNLHINSLELGDSAVYFCASSPRGGDIQYFGAGTRLSVL.

The chain employs TRBV29-1 and TRBJ2-3; 9 bases align to TRBD1. CDR3 length: 14 amino acids. Per the germline V gene, CDR1 is SQVTM and CDR2 is ANQGSEA. V was clipped by 7 bases and J by 1 base; unmatched bases: 6. In DNA, the CDR3 is TGCAGCGCTGGGACAGGGCTTGGCACAGATACGCAGTATTTT. Translating it yields CSAGTGLGTDTQYF.

Notes on this clonotype: A junction boundary mismatches the germline segment, possibly from a read error. The rearrangement uses TRBV9 and TRBJ2-5; 10 nucleotides line up with TRBD1. The CDR3 spans 16 residues. The germline gives CDR1 SGDLS, CDR2 YYNGEE. In DNA, the CDR3 is TGTGCCAGCAGCGCGGCCCCGGGACAGGGGAGGGAGACCCGGTACTTC. Encoded protein: CASSAAPGQGRETRYF.

This chain joins TRBV12-3 or TRBV12-4 and TRBJ2-3; D is perhaps TRBD1 or TRBD2 (5 bases each). The CDR3 totals 16 residues. Trimming shortened V by 4 bases and J by 0 bases, and 14 bases separated the two germline ends. CDR3 bases: TGTGCCAGCAGTTCATCGGGACGGGGTAGCACAGATACGCAGTATTTT. This translates into CASSSSGRGSTDTQYF.

This clonotype was detected only a few times. V is TRBV5-4 and J is TRBJ2-2; 9 bases align to TRBD1. The CDR3 spans 15 residues. The V segment lost 3 bases and the J segment 5 bases; nucleotides outside the gene matches: 5. Germline loops: CDR1 SGHNT, CDR2 YYREEE (reference sequence). For the CDR3, the DNA is TGTGCCAGCAGCTGGGGACAGGGACGGACCGGGGAGCTGTTTTTT. It codes for CASSWGQGRTGELFF.

This clonotype was seen a few times. V and J are TRBV24-1 and TRBJ2-1; 10 bases are a match to TRBD2. Germline V gene data show CDR1 as KGHDR and CDR2 as SFDVKD. CDR3 length equals 16 residues. The V and J ends lost 4 bases and 0 bases, in that order; junction bases with no gene match: 2. CDR3 residues: CATSESGRASYNEQFF. CDR3 in DNA: TGTGCCACCAGTGAAAGCGGGAGGGCCTCCTACAATGAGCAGTTCTTC.

Many counts were recorded for this clonotype. The chain recombines TRBV11-2 with TRBJ2-5, with unresolved D. Germline V gene lookup returns CDR1 SGHAT and CDR2 FQNNGV. The length of the CDR3 is 13 residues. Trimming removed 0 bases from V and 5 bases from J, with 7 bases in between. The CDR3 DNA is TGTGCCAGCAGCTTAGACAGTTTCGAGACCCAGTACTTC. It specifies CASSLDSFETQYF.

This clonotype was found many times. The chain uses TRBV7-8 and TRBJ1-1; D perhaps matches TRBD1 (6 bases). Germline CDR1 SGHVS, CDR2 FQNEAQ. Trimming took 7 bases from V and 5 from J, leaving 20 bases between them. The CDR3 is 15 amino acids. The CDR3 reads CASKMSRGEGTEAFF. CDR3 nucleotide sequence: TGTGCCAGCAAAATGAGCAGGGGCGAAGGAACTGAAGCTTTCTTT.